This T cell receptor beta chain was identified during a study of blood T cell repertoires in COVID-19. Turning to the study itself: COVID-19 samples from acute and convalescent phases originated in the United States, Italy and Spain. T cells, B-cell-depleted T cells, or PBMCs supplied cDNA or gDNA.

The method was immunoSEQ multiplex PCR; TCRdb's version includes in-frame clones alone and lacks a portion of them. The sample shows 100,000 or so clones, almost 80% of them seen only once. CDR1 and CDR2 from the germline V gene are SGHRS and YFSETQ. The V gene end was trimmed by 0 bases and the J gene end by 4 bases; junction bases not matched to a gene: 2. This CDR3 has 14 amino acids. This receptor was taken from a man aged 60 to 69 with active or convalescent COVID-19. The J gene is TRBJ2-7, the V gene TRBV5-1; TRBD1 agrees at 9 bases. The sample consisted of peripheral blood. The CDR3 DNA reads TGCGCCAGCAGCTTGGGGGGACAGGGTTACGAGCAGTACTTC. Translation: CASSLGGQGYEQYF. Based on the CDR3 plus reference TRBV5-1 and TRBJ2-7, the full variable domain is KAGVTQTPRYLIKTRGQQVTLSCSPISGHRSVSWYQQTPGQGLQFLFEYFSETQRNKGNFPGRFSGRQFSNSRSEMNVSTLELGDSALYLCASSLGGQGYEQYFGPGTRLTVT.